This T cell receptor beta chain came from a study of neurological immune-mediated disorders. Study results and limitations: No CDR3 amino acid sequences were shared by expanded clones across subjects, suggesting private repertoires in all groups. Expansion of TCR clones was greatest in HTLV-1-associated myelopathy and smallest in multiple sclerosis, where it fell below that of healthy controls.

Per germline, CDR1 DFQATT and CDR2 SNEGSKA (reference sequence). The V gene end was trimmed by 5 bases and the J gene end by 10 bases; junction bases not matched to a gene: 11. This CDR3 contains 15 residues. TCRdb reprocessed the 5' RACE reads with MiXCR, giving one entry per CDR3 protein. The sample lists some 50,000 distinct CDR3 sequences, 16% occurring once. Healthy controls comprised blood bank volunteers in Maryland, USA. This clonotype was counted at least ten times. What it recognizes is unknown. Sequenced input: PBMCs. This TCR came from a man in his 60s in good health. The chain is built from TRBV20-1 and TRBJ2-1; 13 bases align to TRBD2. Here the CDR3 DNA reads TGCAGTGCTCATTTCCCGGGACTAGCGGGACGCGAGCAGTTCTTC. Translation gives CSAHFPGLAGREQFF.